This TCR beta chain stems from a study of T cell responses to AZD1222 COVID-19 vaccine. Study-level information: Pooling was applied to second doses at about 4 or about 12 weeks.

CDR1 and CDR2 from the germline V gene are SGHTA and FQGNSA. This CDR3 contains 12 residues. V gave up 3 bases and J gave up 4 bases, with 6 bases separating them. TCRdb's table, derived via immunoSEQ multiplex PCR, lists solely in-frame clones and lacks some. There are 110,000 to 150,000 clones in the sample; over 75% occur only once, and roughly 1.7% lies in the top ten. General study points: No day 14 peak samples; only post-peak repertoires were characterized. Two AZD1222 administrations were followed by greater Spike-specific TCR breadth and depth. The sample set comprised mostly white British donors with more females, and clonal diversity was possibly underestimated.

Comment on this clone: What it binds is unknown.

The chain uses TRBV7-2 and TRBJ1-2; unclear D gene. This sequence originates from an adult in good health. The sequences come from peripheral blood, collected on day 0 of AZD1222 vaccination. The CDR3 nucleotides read TGTGCCAGCAGCTTGGATTCCTATGGCTACACCTTC. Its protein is CASSLDSYGYTF.